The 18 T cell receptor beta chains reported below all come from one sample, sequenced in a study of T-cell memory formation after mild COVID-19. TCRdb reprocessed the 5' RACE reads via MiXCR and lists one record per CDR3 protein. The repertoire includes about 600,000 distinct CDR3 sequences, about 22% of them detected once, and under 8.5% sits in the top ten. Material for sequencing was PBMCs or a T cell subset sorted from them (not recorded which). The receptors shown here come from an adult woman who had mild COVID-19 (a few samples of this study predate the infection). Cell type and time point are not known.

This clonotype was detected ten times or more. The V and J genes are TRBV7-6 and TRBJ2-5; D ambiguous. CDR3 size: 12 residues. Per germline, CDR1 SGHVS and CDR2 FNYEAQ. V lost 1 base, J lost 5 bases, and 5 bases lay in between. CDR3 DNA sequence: TGTGCCAGCAGCTTAGTTGTGGAGACCCAGTACTTC. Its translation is CASSLVVETQYF.

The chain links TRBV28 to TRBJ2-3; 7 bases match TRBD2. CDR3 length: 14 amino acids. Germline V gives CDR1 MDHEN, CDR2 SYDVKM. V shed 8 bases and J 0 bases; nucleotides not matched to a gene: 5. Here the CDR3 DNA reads TGTGCCAGCCAGCCGGGACTAAGCACAGATACGCAGTATTTT. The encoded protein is CASQPGLSTDTQYF.

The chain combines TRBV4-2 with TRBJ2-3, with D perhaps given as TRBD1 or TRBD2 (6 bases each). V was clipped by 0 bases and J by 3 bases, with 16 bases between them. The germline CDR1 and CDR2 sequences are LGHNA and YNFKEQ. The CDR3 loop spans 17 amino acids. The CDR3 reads CASSQERPGGRTDTQYF. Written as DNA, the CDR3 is TGTGCCAGCAGCCAAGAACGGCCCGGGGGCCGTACAGATACGCAGTATTTT.

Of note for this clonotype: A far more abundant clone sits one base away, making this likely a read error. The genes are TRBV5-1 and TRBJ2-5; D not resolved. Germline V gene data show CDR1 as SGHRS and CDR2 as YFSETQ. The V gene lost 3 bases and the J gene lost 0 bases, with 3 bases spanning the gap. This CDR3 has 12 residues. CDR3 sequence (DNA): TGCGCCAGCAGCTGGGACCAAGAGACCCAGTACTTC. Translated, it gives CASSWDQETQYF.

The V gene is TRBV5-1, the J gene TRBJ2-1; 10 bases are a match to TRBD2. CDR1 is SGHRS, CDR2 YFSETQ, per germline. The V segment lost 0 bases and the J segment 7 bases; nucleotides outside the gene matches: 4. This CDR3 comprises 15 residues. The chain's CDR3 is CASSLAAGGGNEQFF. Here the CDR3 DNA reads TGCGCCAGCAGCTTGGCAGCGGGGGGGGGAAATGAGCAGTTCTTC.

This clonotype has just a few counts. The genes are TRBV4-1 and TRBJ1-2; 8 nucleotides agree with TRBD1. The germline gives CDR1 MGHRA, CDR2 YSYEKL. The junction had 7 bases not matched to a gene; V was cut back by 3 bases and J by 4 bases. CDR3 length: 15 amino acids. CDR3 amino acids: CASSHNQGAGYGYTF. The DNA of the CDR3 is TGCGCCAGCAGCCATAACCAGGGGGCCGGCTATGGCTACACCTTC.

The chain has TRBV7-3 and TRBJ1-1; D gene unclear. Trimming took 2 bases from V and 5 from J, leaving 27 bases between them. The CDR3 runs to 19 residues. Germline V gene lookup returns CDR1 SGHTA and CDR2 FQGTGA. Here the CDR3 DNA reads TGTGCCAGCAGCTTAGTTGGCGGACCTAAACTGGGTTCCGGAACTGAAGCTTTCTTT. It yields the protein CASSLVGGPKLGSGTEAFF.

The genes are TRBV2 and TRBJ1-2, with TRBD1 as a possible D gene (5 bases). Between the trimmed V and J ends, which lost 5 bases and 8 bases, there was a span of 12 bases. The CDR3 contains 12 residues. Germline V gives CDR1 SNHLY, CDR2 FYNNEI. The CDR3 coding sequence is TGTGCCAGCAGTCGGGACCCGGAAGGCTACACCTTC. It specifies CASSRDPEGYTF.

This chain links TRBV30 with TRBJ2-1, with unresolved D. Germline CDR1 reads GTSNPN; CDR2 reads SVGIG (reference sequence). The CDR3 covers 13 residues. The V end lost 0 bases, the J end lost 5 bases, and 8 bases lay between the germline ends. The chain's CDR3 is CAWSVPVDNEQFF. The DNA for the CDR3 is TGTGCCTGGAGTGTACCCGTGGACAATGAGCAGTTCTTC.

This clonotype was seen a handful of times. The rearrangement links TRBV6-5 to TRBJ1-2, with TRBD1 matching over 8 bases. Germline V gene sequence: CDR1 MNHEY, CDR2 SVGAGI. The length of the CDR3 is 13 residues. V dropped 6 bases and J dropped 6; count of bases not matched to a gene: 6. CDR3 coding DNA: TGTGCCAGCAGATCCGGACAGGGCCATGGCTACACCTTC. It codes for CASRSGQGHGYTF.

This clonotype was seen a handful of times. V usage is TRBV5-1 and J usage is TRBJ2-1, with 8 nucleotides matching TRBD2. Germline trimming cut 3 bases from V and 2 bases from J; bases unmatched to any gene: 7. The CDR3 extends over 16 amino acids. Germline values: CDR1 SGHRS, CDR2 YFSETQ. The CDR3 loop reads CASSSEAGVPYNEQFF. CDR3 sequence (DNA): TGCGCCAGCAGCTCGGAAGCGGGAGTCCCCTACAATGAGCAGTTCTTC.

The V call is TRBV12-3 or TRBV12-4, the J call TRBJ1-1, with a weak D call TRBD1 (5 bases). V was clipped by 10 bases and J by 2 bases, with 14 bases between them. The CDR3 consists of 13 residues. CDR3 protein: CATLQGLNTEAFF. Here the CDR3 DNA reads TGTGCCACCCTCCAGGGTCTCAACACTGAAGCTTTCTTT.

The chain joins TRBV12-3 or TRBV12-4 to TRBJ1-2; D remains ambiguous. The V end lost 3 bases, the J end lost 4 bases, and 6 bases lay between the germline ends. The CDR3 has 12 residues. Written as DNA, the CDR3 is TGTGCCAGCAGTTTCGAGGCCTATGGCTACACCTTC. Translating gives CASSFEAYGYTF.

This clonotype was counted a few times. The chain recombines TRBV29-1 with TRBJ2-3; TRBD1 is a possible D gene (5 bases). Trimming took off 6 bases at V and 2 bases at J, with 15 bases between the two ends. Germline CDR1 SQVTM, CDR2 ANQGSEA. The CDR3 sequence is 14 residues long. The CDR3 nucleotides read TGCAGCGTGAAAGGGGTGGGGTCCACAGATACGCAGTATTTT. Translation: CSVKGVGSTDTQYF.

CDR3 coding DNA: TGTGCCAGCTCACCATTCCGACAAACAGATACGCAGTATTTT. This sequence encodes CASSPFRQTDTQYF. The chain is built from TRBV18 and TRBJ2-3; D uncertain. Germline CDR1 reads KGHSH; CDR2 reads LQKENI. V was trimmed by 2 bases and J by 3 bases, leaving 9 bases between them. The CDR3 covers 14 residues.

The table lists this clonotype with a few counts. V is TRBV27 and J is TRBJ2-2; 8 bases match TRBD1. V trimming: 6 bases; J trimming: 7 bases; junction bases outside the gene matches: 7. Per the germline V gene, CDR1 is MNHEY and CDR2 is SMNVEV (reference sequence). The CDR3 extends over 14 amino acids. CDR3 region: CASSHTGGSGELFF. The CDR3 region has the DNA TGTGCCAGCAGCCACACAGGGGGGAGCGGGGAGCTGTTTTTT.

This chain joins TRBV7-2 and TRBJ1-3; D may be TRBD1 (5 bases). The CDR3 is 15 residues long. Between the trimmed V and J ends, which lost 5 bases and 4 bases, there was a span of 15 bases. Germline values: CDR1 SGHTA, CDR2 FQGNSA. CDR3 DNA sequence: TGTGCCAGCAGCCGGGCTTTTCGGGGCGGAAACACCATATATTTT. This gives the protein CASSRAFRGGNTIYF.

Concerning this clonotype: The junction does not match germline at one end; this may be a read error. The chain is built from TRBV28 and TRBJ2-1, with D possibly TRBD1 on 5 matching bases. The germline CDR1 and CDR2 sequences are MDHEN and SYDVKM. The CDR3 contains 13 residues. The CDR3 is CASKGNPRSRRLF. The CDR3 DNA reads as TGTGCCAGCAAGGGGAATCCGAGGAGCCGGCGACTCTTC.